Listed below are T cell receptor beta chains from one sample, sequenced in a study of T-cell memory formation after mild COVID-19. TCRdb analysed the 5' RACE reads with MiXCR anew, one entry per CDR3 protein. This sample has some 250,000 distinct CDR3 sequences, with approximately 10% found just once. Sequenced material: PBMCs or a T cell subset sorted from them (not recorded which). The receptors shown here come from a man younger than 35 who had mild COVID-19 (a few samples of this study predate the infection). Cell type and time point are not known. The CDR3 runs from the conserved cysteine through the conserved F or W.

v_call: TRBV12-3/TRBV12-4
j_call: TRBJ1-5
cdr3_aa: CASSFQGTNQPQHF

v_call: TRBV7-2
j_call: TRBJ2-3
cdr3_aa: CASSLGANTDTQYF

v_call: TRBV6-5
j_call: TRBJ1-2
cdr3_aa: CASSWGYGYTF

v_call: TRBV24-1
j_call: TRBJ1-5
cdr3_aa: CATSVRQNSNQPQHF

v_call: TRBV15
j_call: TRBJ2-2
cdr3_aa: CATSPWGTGGFGELFF

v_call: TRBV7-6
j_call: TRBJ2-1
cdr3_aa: CASTLEASYRASSYNEQFF

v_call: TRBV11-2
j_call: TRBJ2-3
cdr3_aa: CASSHGRTDTQYF

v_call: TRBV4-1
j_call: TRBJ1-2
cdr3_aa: CASSQEPMPGNTLSGYTF

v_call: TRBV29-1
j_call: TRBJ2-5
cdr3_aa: CSVAFWGGTGETQYF

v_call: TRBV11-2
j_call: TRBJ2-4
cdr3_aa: CASSLGGGDIQYF

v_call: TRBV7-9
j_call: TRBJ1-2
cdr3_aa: CASSWTGLGGYTF

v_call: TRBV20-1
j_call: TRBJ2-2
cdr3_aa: CSARAGGLTGELFF

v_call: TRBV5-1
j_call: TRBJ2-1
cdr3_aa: CASSQDPGHGYNEQFF

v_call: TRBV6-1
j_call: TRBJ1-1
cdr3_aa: CASTLTLGAEAFF

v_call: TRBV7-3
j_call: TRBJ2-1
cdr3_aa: CASSLSPPPGEQFF

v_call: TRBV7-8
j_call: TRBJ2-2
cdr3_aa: CASSGATGLKTGELFF

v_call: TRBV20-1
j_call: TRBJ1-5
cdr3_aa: CSARSGDSNQPQHF

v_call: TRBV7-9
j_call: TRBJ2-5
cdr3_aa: CASRSPGLAGESETQYF

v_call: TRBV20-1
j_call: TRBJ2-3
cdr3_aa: CSASSLAGGTDTQYF

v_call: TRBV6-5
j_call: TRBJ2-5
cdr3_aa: CASTLRGTETQYF

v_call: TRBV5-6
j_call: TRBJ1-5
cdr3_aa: CASSLREGRGNQPQHF

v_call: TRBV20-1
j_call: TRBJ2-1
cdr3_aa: CSARGTTHEQFF

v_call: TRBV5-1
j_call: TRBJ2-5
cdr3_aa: CASSLSGTSGSGQETQYF

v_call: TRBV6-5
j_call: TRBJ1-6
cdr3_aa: CASSYDRQGRYSPLHF

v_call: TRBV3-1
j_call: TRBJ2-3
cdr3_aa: CATARDPSFDTQYF

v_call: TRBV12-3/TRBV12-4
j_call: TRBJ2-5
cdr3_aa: CASSFQGGTETQYF

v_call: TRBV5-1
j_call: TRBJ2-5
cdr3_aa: CASSLQETQYF

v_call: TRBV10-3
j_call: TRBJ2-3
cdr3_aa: CAISEWRSSPDTQYF

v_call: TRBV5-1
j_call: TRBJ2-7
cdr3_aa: CASSLQDFAYEQYF

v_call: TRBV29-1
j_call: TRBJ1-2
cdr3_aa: CSALGQTNYGYTF

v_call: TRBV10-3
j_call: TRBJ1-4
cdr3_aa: CAISEGSWSATNEKLFF

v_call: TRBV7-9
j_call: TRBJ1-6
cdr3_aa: CASSQGTASSYNSPLHF